A single sample is the source of the 26 T cell receptor beta chains below, sequenced in a study of blood T cell repertoires in COVID-19. The protocol was immunoSEQ multiplex PCR, while the TCRdb copy is restricted to in-frame clones and leaves out a portion. Of 50,000 to 65,000 clones in the sample, around 88% were seen once. Sample: peripheral blood. The receptors were sampled from a man between 60 and 75 years old with acute or convalescent COVID-19.

The chain carries TRBV11-2 and TRBJ2-1; 9 bases match TRBD2. CDR3 size: 15 residues. V lost 3 bases to trimming and J lost 6 bases; unmatched junction nucleotides: 6. Per germline, CDR1 SGHAT and CDR2 FQNNGV. For the CDR3, the DNA is TGTGCCAGCAGCTTCGACCTAGCGGGACTCAATGAGCAGTTCTTC. Translation gives CASSFDLAGLNEQFF.

The genes are TRBV15 and TRBJ2-2, with 9 bases that match TRBD2. Per germline, CDR1 LNHNV and CDR2 YYDKDF (reference sequence). This CDR3 spans 14 amino acids. V trimming: 1 base; J trimming: 10 bases; junction bases outside the gene matches: 4. The DNA for the CDR3 is TGTGCCACCAGCAGAGGGGTAGCGGGGGAGGAGCTGTTTTTT. It encodes CATSRGVAGEELFF.

The CDR3 is CSGTGYYGYTF. The DNA of the CDR3 is TGCAGTGGAACAGGGTACTATGGCTACACCTTC. V and J are TRBV20-1 and TRBJ1-2; D possibly corresponds to TRBD1 (6 bases). CDR3 length: 11 residues. The V and J ends lost 7 bases and 3 bases respectively, with 9 bases between them. Germline V gene lookup returns CDR1 DFQATT and CDR2 SNEGSKA (reference sequence).

This clone appeared once. The rearrangement joins TRBV3-1 (or the pseudogene TRBV3-2) to TRBJ2-7; D possibly corresponds to TRBD2 (7 bases). Germline V CDR1 and CDR2: LGHDT, YNNKEL (reference sequence). The CDR3 runs 16 residues. V gave up 4 bases and J gave up 2 bases, with 18 bases separating them. CDR3 coding DNA: TGTGCCAGCAGCCTTGGTGGGAGGGACAAAACCTACGAGCAGTACTTC. Amino acids: CASSLGGRDKTYEQYF.

The chain links TRBV15 to TRBJ1-3, with 10 positions matching TRBD1. J gave up 8 bases and V 3 bases, and 4 bases lay outside the gene matches. Germline loops: CDR1 LNHNV, CDR2 YYDKDF (reference sequence). The CDR3 spans 14 residues. The CDR3 DNA reads TGTGCCACCAGCAGCCGGACAGGGGGAGACACCATATATTTT. It translates to CATSSRTGGDTIYF.

The chain uses TRBV12-5 and TRBJ2-1, with 9 bases aligning to TRBD2. This CDR3 is built from 15 residues. The J segment lost 4 bases and the V segment lost 7 bases, leaving 8 bases of the junction unmatched. Germline V gene data show CDR1 as LGHNT and CDR2 as FRNRAP. The CDR3 DNA reads as TGTGCTAGTGCGCGGGAGGGAGGGGATTACAATGAGCAGTTCTTC. It codes for CASAREGGDYNEQFF. Based on the CDR3 plus reference TRBV12-5 and TRBJ2-1, the full variable domain is DARVTQTPRHKVTEMGQEVTMRCQPILGHNTVFWYRQTMMQGLELLAYFRNRAPLDDSGMPKDRFSAEMPDATLATLKIQPSEPRDSAVYFCASAREGGDYNEQFFGPGTRLTVL.

This clone was seen only once. The V call is TRBV7-2, the J call TRBJ2-6; 7 nucleotides agree with TRBD1. The CDR3 loop spans 18 amino acids. J lost 2 bases, V lost 5 bases, and 12 bases had no gene match. Germline-derived CDR1 and CDR2 are SGHTA and FQGNSA. CDR3 amino acids: CASSPRQGSDAGANVLTF. The CDR3 nucleotides are TGTGCCAGCAGCCCACGACAGGGCTCTGATGCTGGGGCCAACGTCCTGACTTTC.

The chain recombines TRBV6-2 or TRBV6-3 with TRBJ1-2; D call uncertain. This CDR3 comprises 13 residues. Germline V lookup: CDR1 MNHEY, CDR2 SVGEGT. Trimming left V 6 bases short and J 2 bases short, with 10 bases between. The CDR3 spells CASSSGENYGYTF. CDR3 DNA: TGTGCCAGCAGCTCGGGAGAGAACTATGGCTACACCTTC.

The chain combines TRBV18 with TRBJ1-5, with TRBD1 matching over 7 bases. Germline-derived CDR1 and CDR2 are KGHSH and LQKENI. The CDR3 covers 14 residues. V dropped 3 bases and J dropped 5; count of bases not matched to a gene: 4. The CDR3 nucleotides are TGTGCCAGCTCACCGTCCAGGGGGGATCAGCCCCAGCATTTT. The encoded protein is CASSPSRGDQPQHF. The whole variable domain, filled in from reference TRBV18 and TRBJ1-5, reads NAGVMQNPRHLVRRRGQEARLRCSPMKGHSHVYWYRQLPEEGLKFMVYLQKENIIDESGMPKERFSAEFPKEGPSILRIQQVVRGDSAAYFCASSPSRGDQPQHFGDGTRLSIL.

The gene calls are TRBV5-4 and TRBJ2-7; TRBD2 aligns across 7 bases. CDR1 SGHNT and CDR2 YYREEE come from the germline V gene (reference sequence). V was pared by 9 bases and J by 2 bases, with 8 bases of the junction left unmatched. The CDR3 totals 13 residues. The CDR3 DNA sequence: TGTGCCACAACCCCCGGGGGGACCTACGAGCAGTACTTC. The encoded protein is CATTPGGTYEQYF.

The V gene is TRBV27, the J gene TRBJ2-2, with 7 nucleotides matching TRBD1. This CDR3 has 16 residues. Germline CDR1 and CDR2: MNHEY and SMNVEV (reference sequence). Germline trimming cut 2 bases from V and 5 bases from J; bases unmatched to any gene: 8. The CDR3 nucleotides are TGTGCCAGCAGTTTAGTTAGGACAGGAACGACCGGGGAGCTGTTTTTT. Protein product: CASSLVRTGTTGELFF.

The V gene is TRBV19, the J gene TRBJ2-7, with TRBD1 as a possible D gene (6 bases). In germline, CDR1 is LNHDA, CDR2 SQIVND (reference sequence). Trimming removed 3 bases at V and 6 bases at J, with 12 bases between. CDR3 length equals 13 residues. The CDR3, as DNA: TGTGCCAGTAGTATGACCACCAGGGGCGAGCAGTACTTC. Translating gives CASSMTTRGEQYF.

The chain is built from TRBV12-5 and TRBJ2-2, with 9 bases matching TRBD1. Germline CDR1 LGHNT, CDR2 FRNRAP. V trimming: 4 bases; J trimming: 4 bases; junction bases outside the gene matches: 7. This CDR3 contains 16 residues. CDR3 region: CASGYRGPGVTGELFF. The CDR3 region has the DNA TGTGCTAGTGGTTACAGGGGGCCTGGTGTCACCGGGGAGCTGTTTTTT.

The chain is built from TRBV5-8 and TRBJ2-2; the D gene is possibly TRBD1 (5 bases). Trimming took 4 bases from V and 0 from J, leaving 13 bases between them. The CDR3 is made up of 16 amino acids. Germline CDR1 and CDR2: SGHTS and YDEGEE. The CDR3 protein is CASSRSRVANTGELFF. In DNA, the CDR3 is TGTGCCAGCAGCAGGAGCAGGGTCGCGAACACCGGGGAGCTGTTTTTT.

The V gene is TRBV29-1, the J gene TRBJ1-1; D remains unclear. Germline V gene lookup returns CDR1 SQVTM and CDR2 ANQGSEA. This CDR3 is 13 amino acids long. The V gene lost 6 bases and the J gene lost 4 bases, with 15 bases spanning the gap. CDR3 region: CSVVRTLGTEAFF. The CDR3 coding sequence is TGCAGCGTAGTCAGGACTTTGGGCACTGAAGCTTTCTTT.

The chain uses TRBV15 and TRBJ2-7; tentative D call: TRBD2 (6 bases). Germline CDR1 is LNHNV and CDR2 is YYDKDF (reference sequence). The CDR3 covers 13 residues. The ends were cut back, 3 bases at V and 4 bases at J, with 10 bases in the middle. The CDR3 spells CATSRDYRYEQYF. The CDR3 nucleotides are TGTGCCACCAGCAGGGACTACCGATACGAGCAGTACTTC.

The V and J genes are TRBV6-4 and TRBJ2-3, with 7 bases that match TRBD2. Germline V CDR1 and CDR2: MRHNA, SNTAGT. This CDR3 is 14 amino acids long. V gave up 4 bases and J gave up 2 bases; unmatched junction bases: 3. The CDR3 DNA follows: TGTGCCAGCAGTGGAAGCGGGGCCACAGATACGCAGTATTTT. It codes for CASSGSGATDTQYF.

V usage is TRBV9 and J usage is TRBJ2-7; D may be TRBD1 (5 bases). Germline CDR1 SGDLS, CDR2 YYNGEE. CDR3 length: 14 residues. Trimming shortened V by 0 bases and J by 3 bases, and 10 bases separated the two germline ends. CDR3 DNA sequence: TGTGCCAGCAGCGTAGGACACAGGAGCTACGAGCAGTACTTC. Translating it yields CASSVGHRSYEQYF.

J is TRBJ2-2 and V is TRBV5-5; 10 positions match TRBD1. Per the germline V gene, CDR1 is SGHKS and CDR2 is YYEKEE (reference sequence). The CDR3 has 16 amino acids. The J segment lost 1 base and the V segment lost 4 bases, leaving 4 bases of the junction unmatched. This CDR3 is CASSPRTGGNTGELFF. Here the CDR3 DNA reads TGTGCCAGCAGCCCGAGGACAGGGGGGAACACCGGGGAGCTGTTTTTT.

This clone was detected only a few times. The V gene is TRBV2, the J gene TRBJ2-3, with 8 bases that match TRBD2. The CDR3 covers 15 residues. Germline CDR1 SNHLY, CDR2 FYNNEI. Trimming at V came to 6 bases and at J to 2 bases, leaving 7 bases not matched to a gene. CDR3 in amino acids: CASSLTSGYTDTQYF. For the CDR3, the DNA is TGTGCCAGCAGCCTCACTAGCGGATACACAGATACGCAGTATTTT.

The V gene is TRBV4-1, the J gene TRBJ2-1, with D hard to call. CDR1 MGHRA and CDR2 YSYEKL come from the germline V gene. The CDR3 has 13 amino acids. The germline V and J ends were trimmed by 4 bases and 5 bases, with 9 bases remaining between them. The CDR3 region has the DNA TGCGCCAGCAGCCTCCTAATGGACAATGAGCAGTTCTTC. The encoded protein is CASSLLMDNEQFF.

V usage is TRBV12-3 or TRBV12-4 and J usage is TRBJ1-5; maybe TRBD1 (5 bases). Trimming removed 2 bases at V and 5 bases at J, with 7 bases between. The CDR3 covers 13 residues. CDR3 amino acids: CASSLLRDQPQHF. The CDR3, as DNA: TGTGCCAGCAGTTTACTCAGGGATCAGCCCCAGCATTTT.

Here the CDR3 DNA reads TGTGCCAGCAGGGGGGGCTACAATGAGCAGTTCTTC. The encoded protein is CASRGGYNEQFF. The rearrangement joins TRBV27 to TRBJ2-1; D is perhaps TRBD2 (6 bases). V was pared by 6 bases and J by 3 bases, with 6 bases between. The V gene's germline CDR1 is MNHEY and CDR2 SMNVEV (reference sequence). The CDR3 contains 12 residues.

V is TRBV2 and J is TRBJ2-1, with D perhaps matching TRBD1 (7 bases). This CDR3 is built from 21 residues. Trimming stripped 3 bases from V and 3 bases from J, with 30 bases between. Germline V gene sequence: CDR1 SNHLY, CDR2 FYNNEI. CDR3 region: CASSEGFGLTRGTVSYNEQFF. CDR3 nucleotides: TGTGCCAGCAGTGAGGGGTTCGGACTAACCCGGGGGACAGTAAGCTACAATGAGCAGTTCTTC.

The V call is TRBV6-5, the J call TRBJ1-1; tentatively, D is TRBD1 (5 bases). The V gene lost 2 bases and the J gene lost 2 bases, with 12 bases spanning the gap. This CDR3 comprises 15 residues. The V gene's germline CDR1 is MNHEY and CDR2 SVGAGI. The CDR3 DNA reads TGTGCCAGCAGTTACGGCGGGGGACGAAACACTGAAGCTTTCTTT. Protein sequence: CASSYGGGRNTEAFF.

The chain couples TRBV18 to TRBJ2-2, with 7 bases aligning to TRBD1. CDR3 length: 15 residues. Germline CDR1 is KGHSH and CDR2 is LQKENI. The ends lost 5 bases at V and 7 bases at J; junction bases unmatched: 10. The CDR3 loop is CASSAQQGSGGELFF. The CDR3 coding sequence is TGTGCCAGCTCAGCTCAACAGGGGAGCGGCGGGGAGCTGTTTTTT.